The rows below give T cell receptor beta chains drawn from one sample of a study of blood T cells in healthy people across ages. TCRdb re-derived calls from the 5' RACE reads in MiXCR, one entry per CDR3 protein. The table records around 900,000 distinct CDR3 sequences, roughly 51% of them present only once. The sequencing sample was made of blood. These receptors were collected from a woman between 55 and 75 years old in good health. The CDR3 runs from the conserved cysteine through the conserved F or W. Each record gives: CDR3 protein, clone size, J gene, V gene. Clone size is not always given. Where it is, it says once, few, many or a class for expanded clones.

CDR3aa: CASRWSAEPSTDTQYF
abundance: -
j_gene: TRBJ2-3
v_gene: TRBV6-5

CDR3aa: CSVEDRGNNYGYTF
abundance: -
j_gene: TRBJ1-2
v_gene: TRBV29-1

CDR3aa: CASRIEIGGTILYGYTF
abundance: few
j_gene: TRBJ1-2
v_gene: TRBV7-9

CDR3aa: CASTADRGYGYTF
abundance: -
j_gene: TRBJ1-2
v_gene: TRBV6-2/TRBV6-3

CDR3aa: CASSGPGQVVVSNQPQHF
abundance: few
j_gene: TRBJ1-5
v_gene: TRBV28

CDR3aa: CASSLGGKSTDTQYF
abundance: -
j_gene: TRBJ2-3
v_gene: TRBV5-4

CDR3aa: CASSQSGTTRQGSNEKLFF
abundance: -
j_gene: TRBJ1-4
v_gene: TRBV7-9

CDR3aa: CASSYRGQGNNEQFF
abundance: -
j_gene: TRBJ2-1
v_gene: TRBV5-5

CDR3aa: CAISANRDRPGRLVSQPQHF
abundance: few
j_gene: TRBJ1-5
v_gene: TRBV10-3

CDR3aa: CASSLEGTSSPLHF
abundance: -
j_gene: TRBJ1-6
v_gene: TRBV7-9

CDR3aa: CASSYEGNEQFF
abundance: few
j_gene: TRBJ2-1
v_gene: TRBV6-1

CDR3aa: CASSSIPPSGSTYEQYF
abundance: -
j_gene: TRBJ2-7
v_gene: TRBV13

CDR3aa: CATSSLDSTFSGANVLTF
abundance: few
j_gene: TRBJ2-6
v_gene: TRBV15

CDR3aa: CASGFRGTNEKLFF
abundance: -
j_gene: TRBJ1-4
v_gene: TRBV28

CDR3aa: CSANREVLAKNIQYF
abundance: -
j_gene: TRBJ2-4
v_gene: TRBV20-1

CDR3aa: CASRRTAGVANEQFF
abundance: few
j_gene: TRBJ2-1
v_gene: TRBV12-3/TRBV12-4

CDR3aa: CASSAGPQETQYF
abundance: many
j_gene: TRBJ2-5
v_gene: TRBV9

CDR3aa: CASKGAGDSYNEQFF
abundance: few
j_gene: TRBJ2-1
v_gene: TRBV27

CDR3aa: CASSQQYSGFTSTDTQYF
abundance: -
j_gene: TRBJ2-3
v_gene: TRBV4-3

CDR3aa: CASSLGRGDTQYF
abundance: -
j_gene: TRBJ2-3
v_gene: TRBV11-1

CDR3aa: CASSLEGINSNQPQHF
abundance: -
j_gene: TRBJ1-5
v_gene: TRBV7-9

CDR3aa: CASSPSGREGTDTQYF
abundance: -
j_gene: TRBJ2-3
v_gene: TRBV4-1

CDR3aa: CASHSGKSSYNEQFF
abundance: -
j_gene: TRBJ2-1
v_gene: TRBV3-1

CDR3aa: CSASTQSFTDTQYF
abundance: few
j_gene: TRBJ2-3
v_gene: TRBV20-1

CDR3aa: CASRTGYLTTDTQYF
abundance: -
j_gene: TRBJ2-3
v_gene: TRBV5-1

CDR3aa: CSASLADNQFF
abundance: many
j_gene: TRBJ2-1
v_gene: TRBV20-1

CDR3aa: CASSVDTNTDTQYF
abundance: few
j_gene: TRBJ2-3
v_gene: TRBV9

CDR3aa: CASSTDRTYNEQFF
abundance: few
j_gene: TRBJ2-1
v_gene: TRBV5-1

CDR3aa: CSAPPAGPYNEQFF
abundance: -
j_gene: TRBJ2-1
v_gene: TRBV20-1

CDR3aa: CASSPSGTPVSYEQYF
abundance: -
j_gene: TRBJ2-7
v_gene: TRBV7-2

CDR3aa: CAISEAVAGETQYF
abundance: -
j_gene: TRBJ2-5
v_gene: TRBV10-3

CDR3aa: CSVLGLAGPNEQFF
abundance: -
j_gene: TRBJ2-1
v_gene: TRBV20-1

CDR3aa: CASSLAPRLANYGYTF
abundance: -
j_gene: TRBJ1-2
v_gene: TRBV7-6

CDR3aa: CASSLAKAGETQYF
abundance: -
j_gene: TRBJ2-5
v_gene: TRBV7-9

CDR3aa: CSQYRQGARLLAPSYEQYF
abundance: few
j_gene: TRBJ2-7
v_gene: TRBV29-1

CDR3aa: CASSSVTGFQETQYF
abundance: -
j_gene: TRBJ2-5
v_gene: TRBV7-9

CDR3aa: CATQTEGADTQYF
abundance: -
j_gene: TRBJ2-3
v_gene: TRBV15

CDR3aa: CASSSFRHQETQYF
abundance: -
j_gene: TRBJ2-5
v_gene: TRBV27

CDR3aa: CASSYSTTQGDYEQYF
abundance: -
j_gene: TRBJ2-7
v_gene: TRBV6-5

CDR3aa: CASSQAAFYTQYF
abundance: few
j_gene: TRBJ2-3
v_gene: TRBV3-1

CDR3aa: CASSLGNWEQGTSEYEQYF
abundance: -
j_gene: TRBJ2-7
v_gene: TRBV11-3

CDR3aa: CASSLASGRHEKLFF
abundance: -
j_gene: TRBJ1-4
v_gene: TRBV7-9

CDR3aa: CASSYGTGNYGYTF
abundance: -
j_gene: TRBJ1-2
v_gene: TRBV6-6

CDR3aa: CASSGASGRNTGELFF
abundance: many
j_gene: TRBJ2-2
v_gene: TRBV7-2

CDR3aa: CASSLTGNGETQYF
abundance: -
j_gene: TRBJ2-5
v_gene: TRBV28

CDR3aa: CASSLTGTGVYEQYF
abundance: many
j_gene: TRBJ2-7
v_gene: TRBV7-2

CDR3aa: CASSKTGPARGSYEQYF
abundance: -
j_gene: -
v_gene: TRBV21-1

CDR3aa: CASSLTGDGNTQYF
abundance: -
j_gene: TRBJ2-3
v_gene: TRBV7-2